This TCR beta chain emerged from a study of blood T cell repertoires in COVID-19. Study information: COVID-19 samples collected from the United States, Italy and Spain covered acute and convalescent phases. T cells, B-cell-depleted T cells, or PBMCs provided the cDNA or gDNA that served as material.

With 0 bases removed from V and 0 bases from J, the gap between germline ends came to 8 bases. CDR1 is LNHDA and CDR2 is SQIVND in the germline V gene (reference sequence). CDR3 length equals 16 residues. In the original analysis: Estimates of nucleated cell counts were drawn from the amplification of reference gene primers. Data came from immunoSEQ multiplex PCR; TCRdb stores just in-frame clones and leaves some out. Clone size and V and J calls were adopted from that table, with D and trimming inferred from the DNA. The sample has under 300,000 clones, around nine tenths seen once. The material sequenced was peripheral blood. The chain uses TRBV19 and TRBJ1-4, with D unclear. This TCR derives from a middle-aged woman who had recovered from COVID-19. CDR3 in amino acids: CASSIEQFSTNEKLFF. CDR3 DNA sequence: TGTGCCAGTAGTATAGAGCAGTTTTCAACTAATGAAAAACTGTTTTTT.